A single sample is the source of the 3 T cell receptor beta chains below, sequenced in a study of blood T cell repertoires in COVID-19. The data were produced by immunoSEQ multiplex PCR, yet TCRdb's version contains in-frame clones alone and is incomplete. The repertoire holds around 130,000 clones, with approximately 80% as singletons. Sequenced material: peripheral blood. All receptors come from a man aged 50-60 years with acute or convalescent COVID-19.

This chain joins TRBV11-2 and TRBJ1-2; D is unclear. V lost 5 bases, J lost 4 bases, and 20 bases lay in between. The CDR3 runs to 16 residues. Per the germline V gene, CDR1 is SGHAT and CDR2 is FQNNGV. As DNA, the CDR3 is TGTGCCAGCAGCCCCCTAAGGGCGTCTAGCCCCTATGGCTACACCTTC. This sequence encodes CASSPLRASSPYGYTF.

This clone appeared a single time. The J gene is TRBJ1-1, the V gene TRBV10-3; no firm D call. The CDR3 is 14 residues long. Trimming removed 9 bases from V and 1 base from J, with 15 bases in between. Germline CDR1 reads ENHRY; CDR2 reads SYGVKD. The CDR3 DNA is TGTGCCATATTGCCGGGAAATACGAACACTGAAGCTTTCTTT. This sequence encodes CAILPGNTNTEAFF.

V gene TRBV9 combines with J gene TRBJ1-6; D is unresolved. Germline V gene sequence: CDR1 SGDLS, CDR2 YYNGEE. The germline V and J ends were trimmed by 0 bases and 10 bases, with 8 bases remaining between them. CDR3 length: 13 amino acids. This chain's CDR3 is CASSVGLSSPLHF. CDR3 nucleotide sequence: TGTGCCAGCAGCGTAGGTTTGAGCTCACCCCTCCACTTT.